The source of this T cell receptor beta chain is a study of T cells in Graves' hyperthyroidism and ophthalmopathy. The CDR3 runs to 14 residues. The germline V gene has CDR1 MNHEY and CDR2 SVGEGT. V dropped 3 bases and J dropped 2 bases, with 10 bases sitting between them. Amplification of TCR beta CDR3 regions was performed using RNA transcripts as template. The HTBI primer set was used in a first-round RT-PCR of the TCR CDR3. Using its own MiXCR run on the multiplex PCR reads, TCRdb lists one record per CDR3 protein. The sample yields approximately 600,000 distinct CDR3 sequences, roughly 14% seen once.

This chain uses TRBV6-2 or TRBV6-3 with TRBJ2-5; D possibly corresponds to TRBD2 (6 bases). This sequence originates from a woman in her forties with Graves' ophthalmopathy. Sequencing was performed on blood. The CDR3 nucleotides read TGTGCCAGCAGTTATGGAGGGCGACAAGAGACCCAGTACTTC. Translated, it gives CASSYGGRQETQYF.